This T cell receptor (beta chain) was sequenced in a study of T cells in Graves' hyperthyroidism and ophthalmopathy. Comments on this clonotype: Its antigen is unknown.

Broader study findings: Ophthalmopathy prediction by the model preceded onset by a median about 6.5 months. Most clonotypes that expanded in the thyroid above 0.001 also showed up in blood.

Trimming removed 3 bases at V and 4 bases at J, with 15 bases between. This CDR3 is built from 15 residues. Germline V gene data show CDR1 as SGHVS and CDR2 as FQNEAQ. RNA transcripts yielded amplified TCR beta CDR3 regions. TCR CDR3 regions were first amplified by RT-PCR with HTBI primers. TCRdb reprocessed the multiplex PCR reads with MiXCR, giving one entry per CDR3 protein. The sample lists 600,000 to 800,000 distinct CDR3 sequences, roughly a third occurring once. Diagnostic decisions used clinical symptoms, serum thyroxine and TRAb, thyroid ultrasound and orbital computed tomography. The receptor was isolated from a woman between 35 and 50 years old with Graves' hyperthyroidism. Sequenced: blood. The chain uses TRBV7-8 and TRBJ2-5; D is ambiguous. CDR3 protein: CASSFSPGSRETQYF. CDR3 DNA sequence: TGTGCCAGCAGCTTTTCTCCGGGTTCGAGAGAGACCCAGTACTTC. The full variable domain, with the rest looked up from reference TRBV7-8 and TRBJ2-5, is GAGVSQSPRYKVAKRGQDVALRCDPISGHVSLFWYQQALGQGPEFLTYFQNEAQLDKSGLPSDRFFAERPEGSVSTLKIQRTQQEDSAVYLCASSFSPGSRETQYFGPGTRLLVL.